A selection of T cell receptor beta chains follows, all from one sample in a study of STAT5B mutations in CD4+ large granular lymphocyte leukemia. Produced via immunoSEQ multiplex PCR; TCRdb's table is partial and in-frame only. In the table there are 30,000 or so clones, around 82% of which are singletons. The sequencing input was CD4+ T cells from blood buffy coats. The receptors stem from a human donor in good health. The CDR3 runs from the conserved cysteine through the conserved F or W. A D gene is named only where the DNA matches it firmly. Clone size is given for some rows only: seen once, a few or many times, or a class if the clone is expanded.

size: .
V: TRBV6-4
D: .
J: TRBJ2-1
CDR3: CASSDADNLYNEQFF
DNA: TGTGCCAGCAGTGACGCGGACAACTTATACAATGAGCAGTTCTTC

size: .
V: TRBV4-3
D: .
J: TRBJ2-5
CDR3: CASSQGVQETQYF
DNA: TGCGCCAGCAGCCAAGGGGTTCAAGAGACCCAGTACTTC

size: .
V: TRBV19
D: .
J: TRBJ1-5
CDR3: CASSTGQGWQPQHF
DNA: TGTGCCAGTTCCACTGGCCAGGGGTGGCAGCCCCAGCATTTT

size: .
V: TRBV2
D: .
J: TRBJ1-2
CDR3: CASTGSRGDYGYTF
DNA: TGTGCCAGCACGGGTAGTCGGGGTGACTATGGCTACACCTTC

size: .
V: TRBV14
D: TRBD1
J: TRBJ2-7
CDR3: CASSHHPGQGPYEQYF
DNA: TGTGCCAGCAGCCACCATCCGGGACAGGGGCCCTACGAGCAGTACTTC

size: few
V: TRBV5-6
D: .
J: TRBJ2-2
CDR3: CASSLRQTGELFF
DNA: TGTGCCAGCAGCTTGAGACAGACCGGGGAGCTGTTTTTT

size: .
V: TRBV7-2
D: .
J: TRBJ2-1
CDR3: CASRFREYNEQFF
DNA: TGTGCCAGCAGGTTCCGGGAGTACAATGAGCAGTTCTTC

size: .
V: TRBV14
D: .
J: TRBJ2-1
CDR3: CASSQDRTDLYEQFF
DNA: TGTGCCAGCAGCCAAGATCGGACAGACTTGTATGAGCAGTTCTTC

size: few
V: TRBV6-6
D: .
J: TRBJ1-6
CDR3: CASSFSSLVYNSPLHF
DNA: TGTGCCAGCAGTTTTAGCTCCCTCGTCTATAATTCACCCCTCCACTTT

size: .
V: TRBV15
D: TRBD1
J: TRBJ1-5
CDR3: CATSTDRFNQPQHF
DNA: TGTGCCACCAGCACGGACAGGTTCAATCAGCCCCAGCATTTT

size: .
V: TRBV11-2
D: TRBD1
J: TRBJ2-7
CDR3: CASSLDLPGGEQYF
DNA: TGTGCCAGCAGCTTAGATCTCCCAGGGGGCGAGCAGTACTTC

size: few
V: TRBV18
D: .
J: TRBJ1-1
CDR3: CASSPGRNTEAFF
DNA: TGTGCCAGCTCACCTGGCAGAAACACTGAAGCTTTCTTT

size: .
V: TRBV2
D: .
J: TRBJ1-4
CDR3: CASSLQGLGEGLFF
DNA: TGTGCCAGCAGCTTACAGGGATTAGGGGAAGGGCTGTTTTTT

size: .
V: TRBV30
D: .
J: TRBJ1-4
CDR3: CAWSATRSEKLFF
DNA: TGTGCCTGGAGTGCGACCCGTAGTGAAAAACTGTTTTTT

size: .
V: TRBV6-1
D: .
J: TRBJ2-1
CDR3: CASSETRGGYNEQFF
DNA: TGTGCCAGCAGTGAAACTAGGGGAGGCTACAATGAGCAGTTCTTC

size: few
V: TRBV5-4
D: TRBD1
J: TRBJ1-4
CDR3: CASSLGRTGRGTNEKLFF
DNA: TGTGCCAGCAGCTTGGGTCGGACAGGCCGAGGAACTAATGAAAAACTGTTTTTT

size: .
V: TRBV2
D: .
J: TRBJ2-1
CDR3: CASSRTSSRYYNEQFF
DNA: TGTGCCAGCAGCCGCACTAGCAGTCGATATTACAATGAGCAGTTCTTC

size: .
V: TRBV7-6
D: TRBD1
J: TRBJ1-5
CDR3: CASSKGTGAVQPQHF
DNA: TGTGCCAGCAGCAAAGGGACAGGGGCTGTTCAGCCCCAGCATTTT

size: .
V: TRBV5-8
D: .
J: TRBJ2-1
CDR3: CASSLYRLTSSYNEQFF
DNA: TGTGCCAGCAGCTTGTATCGACTAACTAGCTCCTACAATGAGCAGTTCTTC

size: .
V: TRBV5-8
D: .
J: TRBJ2-7
CDR3: CASSSISYEQYF
DNA: TGTGCCAGCAGCTCAATCTCCTACGAGCAGTACTTC

size: .
V: TRBV5-4
D: .
J: TRBJ1-5
CDR3: CASSLDGQYEPQHF
DNA: TGTGCCAGCAGCTTGGACGGCCAGTATGAGCCCCAGCATTTT

size: .
V: TRBV7-2
D: .
J: TRBJ2-5
CDR3: CASSPGRTETQYF
DNA: TGTGCCAGCAGCCCGGGAAGAACGGAGACCCAGTACTTC

size: .
V: TRBV4-2
D: .
J: TRBJ2-3
CDR3: CASSQEGQPRTDTQYF
DNA: TGTGCCAGCAGTCAAGAAGGACAACCCCGCACAGATACGCAGTATTTT

size: .
V: TRBV6-5
D: .
J: TRBJ1-6
CDR3: CASSYSRDSPLHF
DNA: TGTGCCAGCAGTTACAGTCGCGATTCACCCCTCCACTTT

size: few
V: TRBV14
D: .
J: TRBJ1-1
CDR3: CASSQYRNTEAFF
DNA: TGTGCCAGCAGCCAATACAGGAACACTGAAGCTTTCTTT

size: .
V: TRBV5-4
D: TRBD2
J: TRBJ2-3
CDR3: CASIGGGTDTQYF
DNA: TGTGCCAGCATCGGGGGGGGCACAGATACGCAGTATTTT

size: .
V: TRBV19
D: .
J: TRBJ1-5
CDR3: CASRREGRVHQPQHF
DNA: TGTGCCAGTAGACGGGAGGGGAGAGTGCATCAGCCCCAGCATTTT

size: .
V: TRBV5-1
D: .
J: TRBJ2-7
CDR3: CASSLAGPYEQYF
DNA: TGCGCCAGCAGCTTGGCCGGCCCCTACGAGCAGTACTTC

size: .
V: TRBV7-9
D: .
J: TRBJ2-3
CDR3: CASSRRGRDQTQYF
DNA: TGTGCCAGCAGCCGACGGGGGCGGGATCAAACGCAGTATTTT

size: few
V: TRBV6-6
D: .
J: TRBJ1-1
CDR3: CASSYAVGYEAFF
DNA: TGTGCCAGCAGTTACGCGGTGGGGTACGAAGCTTTCTTT

size: .
V: TRBV19
D: .
J: TRBJ1-2
CDR3: CASTLSQKANYGYTF
DNA: TGTGCCAGTACCCTTTCTCAAAAGGCTAACTATGGCTACACCTTC

size: .
V: TRBV10-3
D: .
J: TRBJ1-4
CDR3: CAISESDRANEKLFF
DNA: TGTGCCATCAGTGAGTCGGACAGAGCTAATGAAAAACTGTTTTTT

size: .
V: TRBV7-9
D: TRBD1
J: TRBJ1-6
CDR3: CASSLGQGKNNSPLHF
DNA: TGTGCCAGCAGCTTAGGACAGGGAAAGAATAATTCACCCCTCCACTTT

size: once
V: TRBV11-2
D: .
J: TRBJ1-1
CDR3: CASSKARAGNTEAFF
DNA: TGTGCCAGCAGCAAGGCCCGGGCGGGGAACACTGAAGCTTTCTTT

size: .
V: TRBV7-6
D: .
J: TRBJ1-2
CDR3: CASSLAGREDYGYTF
DNA: TGTGCCAGCAGCTTAGCGGGCAGGGAAGACTATGGCTACACCTTC

size: .
V: TRBV5-1
D: TRBD2
J: TRBJ2-2
CDR3: CASSLAGGLSGTGELFF
DNA: TGCGCCAGCAGCTTGGCGGGAGGGCTTTCGGGCACCGGGGAGCTGTTTTTT

size: .
V: TRBV9
D: TRBD2
J: TRBJ2-1
CDR3: CASSVVGTSTSNEQFF
DNA: TGTGCCAGCAGCGTAGTAGGGACTAGCACCTCCAATGAGCAGTTCTTC

size: .
V: TRBV7-3
D: .
J: TRBJ1-2
CDR3: CASSLDGYGYTF
DNA: TGTGCCAGCAGCTTAGACGGCTATGGCTACACCTTC

size: .
V: TRBV7-6
D: TRBD1
J: TRBJ2-6
CDR3: CASSQGQGSAGANVLTF
DNA: TGTGCCAGCAGCCAGGGACAGGGTAGCGCTGGGGCCAACGTCCTGACTTTC

size: once
V: TRBV18
D: TRBD1
J: TRBJ2-3
CDR3: CASSPLGQGPDTQYF
DNA: TGTGCCAGCTCACCACTAGGACAGGGCCCAGATACGCAGTATTTT

size: .
V: TRBV19
D: TRBD2
J: TRBJ2-5
CDR3: CASSRTSGNQETQYF
DNA: TGTGCCAGTAGTAGGACTAGCGGGAACCAAGAGACCCAGTACTTC

size: .
V: TRBV28
D: .
J: TRBJ1-5
CDR3: CASVQAQGNNQPQHF
DNA: TGTGCCAGCGTGCAAGCACAGGGAAACAATCAGCCCCAGCATTTT

size: .
V: TRBV6-1
D: TRBD1
J: TRBJ2-7
CDR3: CASGGQISSYEQYF
DNA: TGTGCCAGCGGGGGACAGATTAGCTCCTACGAGCAGTACTTC

size: .
V: TRBV5-5
D: .
J: TRBJ2-1
CDR3: CASSPLGLSSYNEQFF
DNA: TGTGCCAGCAGCCCGCTGGGACTCAGCTCCTACAATGAGCAGTTCTTC

size: .
V: TRBV30
D: .
J: TRBJ2-3
CDR3: CAWRSGLSYGTDTQYF
DNA: TGTGCCTGGAGGTCCGGACTTTCCTATGGCACAGATACGCAGTATTTT

size: .
V: TRBV5-1
D: .
J: TRBJ1-1
CDR3: CASSWGAKNTEAFF
DNA: TGCGCCAGCAGTTGGGGGGCCAAGAACACTGAAGCTTTCTTT

size: .
V: TRBV18
D: TRBD1
J: TRBJ2-2
CDR3: CASSLRPGQINTGELFF
DNA: TGTGCCAGCTCACTGCGCCCGGGACAGATTAACACCGGGGAGCTGTTTTTT

size: .
V: TRBV19
D: .
J: TRBJ2-1
CDR3: CASSTTVRSYNEQFF
DNA: TGTGCCAGTAGTACTACGGTGAGGTCCTACAATGAGCAGTTCTTC